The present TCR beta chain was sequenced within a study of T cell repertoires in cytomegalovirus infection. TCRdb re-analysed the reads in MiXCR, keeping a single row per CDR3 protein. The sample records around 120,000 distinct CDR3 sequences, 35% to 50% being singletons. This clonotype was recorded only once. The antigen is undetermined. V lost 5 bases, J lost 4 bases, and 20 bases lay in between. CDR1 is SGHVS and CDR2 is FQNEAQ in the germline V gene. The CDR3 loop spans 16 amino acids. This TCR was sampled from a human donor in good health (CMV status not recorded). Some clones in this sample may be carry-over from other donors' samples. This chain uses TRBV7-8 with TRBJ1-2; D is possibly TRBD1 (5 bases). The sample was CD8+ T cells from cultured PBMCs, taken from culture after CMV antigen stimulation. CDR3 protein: CASSHAYGAHGYGYTF. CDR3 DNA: TGTGCCAGCAGCCATGCGTACGGGGCTCATGGCTATGGCTACACCTTC.